The entry below describes one T cell receptor (beta chain). This sample was included in a study of blood T cell repertoires in COVID-19. Looking at the study overall: Spain, Italy and the United States supplied samples that represented acute and convalescent COVID-19.

Only in-frame clones appear in the TCRdb table, and some are missing; sequencing was by immunoSEQ multiplex PCR. The table shows 250,000 or so clones, with 80% to 90% occurring only once. Individuals aged roughly 18 to 95 years were recruited from fewer than 30 US areas. Those designated as exposed participants met a COVID-19 case within 2 weeks before study entry. The CDR3 is 13 residues long. V lost 2 bases to trimming and J lost 2 bases, with 6 bases between them. The chain uses TRBV12-3 or TRBV12-4 and TRBJ2-5, with D unresolved. The sequencing input was PBMCs or T cells enriched from blood (not recorded which). This sequence originates from a woman between 50 and 59 years old who had been exposed to COVID-19. The CDR3 spells CASSLNRQETQYF. DNA for the CDR3: TGTGCCAGCAGTTTAAACAGACAAGAGACCCAGTACTTC.